The 23 T cell receptor beta chains below were found in one sample sequenced in a study of shared clonotypes between healthy human individuals. Profiling relied on immunoSEQ multiplex PCR, and the TCRdb table lists in-frame clones only, not all of them. The sample records under 1 million clones, roughly 92% being singletons. Naive CD8 cells, CD45RO-negative and positively selected for CCR7, excluded terminally differentiated effector memory CD45RA+ cells. Input material: naive CD8+ T cells sorted from blood. Every receptor here comes from a man in his thirties or forties in good health.

The chain is built from TRBV4-3 and TRBJ1-1; D unresolved. The CDR3 extends over 17 amino acids. Germline V gene sequence: CDR1 LGHNA, CDR2 YSLEER. Trimming removed 0 bases at V and 4 bases at J, with 18 bases between. CDR3 DNA: TGCGCCAGCAGCCAAGATAGATTTGGCGGGAGTAGCACTGAAGCTTTCTTT. Translation gives CASSQDRFGGSSTEAFF.

The rearrangement uses TRBV11-3 and TRBJ2-1; D is ambiguous. Germline values: CDR1 SGHNT, CDR2 YENEEA. Trimming took off 0 bases at V and 4 bases at J, with 7 bases between the two ends. The CDR3 contains 14 residues. The CDR3 sequence: CASSLDANYNEQFF. The CDR3 nucleotides read TGTGCCAGCAGCTTAGATGCCAATTACAATGAGCAGTTCTTC.

This clone was seen a handful of times. The chain links TRBV5-4 to TRBJ2-7; D is ambiguous. Per the germline V gene, CDR1 is SGHNT and CDR2 is YYREEE (reference sequence). This CDR3 contains 12 residues. V was shortened by 0 bases and J by 5 bases, with 6 bases between the two germline ends. CDR3 sequence: CASSLEVNEQYF. In nucleotides, the CDR3 is TGTGCCAGCAGCTTGGAAGTCAACGAGCAGTACTTC.

This rearrangement joins TRBV5-1 to TRBJ2-7, with 11 nucleotides matching TRBD2. The CDR3 consists of 15 residues. Per the germline V gene, CDR1 is SGHRS and CDR2 is YFSETQ. The V gene end was trimmed by 2 bases and the J gene end by 4 bases; junction bases not matched to a gene: 5. The CDR3 region has the DNA TGCGCCAGCAGCTTTGTGACTAGCGGGACGTACGAGCAGTACTTC. It encodes CASSFVTSGTYEQYF.

The chain links TRBV5-6 to TRBJ1-1; D may be TRBD1 (6 bases). This CDR3 region has 12 residues. CDR1 is SGHDT, CDR2 YYEEEE, per germline. Trimming stripped 4 bases from V and 7 bases from J, with 11 bases between. The chain's CDR3 is CASSPGGVEAFF. The CDR3 coding sequence is TGTGCCAGCAGCCCCGGGGGCGTTGAAGCTTTCTTT.

This sequence joins TRBV7-9 and TRBJ2-5; D remains ambiguous. V was shortened by 1 base and J by 3 bases, with 12 bases between the two germline ends. The CDR3 runs to 15 residues. Germline assignment: CDR1 SEHNR and CDR2 FQNEAQ (reference sequence). CDR3 sequence (DNA): TGTGCCAGCAGCTTAGTTGGAGTCGGTAAAGAGACCCAGTACTTC. Its protein is CASSLVGVGKETQYF.

On this clone itself: The same CDR3 is also encoded by other DNA sequences in this sample. The chain is built from TRBV27 and TRBJ2-3; 7 positions agree with TRBD2. Germline-derived CDR1 and CDR2 are MNHEY and SMNVEV (reference sequence). This CDR3 has 15 residues. The trim removed 6 bases at V and 4 bases at J, leaving 10 bases unmatched. CDR3 nucleotides: TGTGCCAGCAGCCTCTTGCGGGAGCGCGCAGATACGCAGTATTTT. It yields the protein CASSLLRERADTQYF.

V is TRBV11-2 and J is TRBJ1-1; 7 bases are shared with TRBD1. Trimming removed 1 base from V and 1 base from J; junction bases left unmatched: 6. This CDR3 is 16 amino acids long. Per the germline V gene, CDR1 is SGHAT and CDR2 is FQNNGV. The CDR3 is CASSLGRQGGNTEAFF. The CDR3 bases are TGTGCCAGCAGCTTAGGGAGACAGGGAGGGAACACTGAAGCTTTCTTT.

V usage is TRBV30 and J usage is TRBJ2-7; TRBD2 matches 10 bases. Trimming removed 1 base from V and 3 bases from J; junction bases left unmatched: 6. The V gene's germline CDR1 is GTSNPN and CDR2 SVGIG (reference sequence). The length of the CDR3 is 15 residues. Written as DNA, the CDR3 is TGTGCCTGGAGTGCCCTAGCGGGAGCCGTCTACGAGCAGTACTTC. Amino acid sequence: CAWSALAGAVYEQYF.

The chain joins TRBV19 to TRBJ1-1; D is uncertain. Trimming took 7 bases from V and 6 from J, leaving 15 bases between them. Germline values: CDR1 LNHDA, CDR2 SQIVND (reference sequence). This CDR3 is built from 13 residues. The CDR3 DNA is TGTGCCAGTACCCCCGGGTTCCCCGCTGAAGCTTTCTTT. This encodes CASTPGFPAEAFF. Looking up the rest from reference TRBV19 and TRBJ1-1 gives the full variable domain: DGGITQSPKYLFRKEGQNVTLSCEQNLNHDAMYWYRQDPGQGLRLIYYSQIVNDFQKGDIAEGYSVSREKKESFPLTVTSAQKNPTAFYLCASTPGFPAEAFFGQGTRLTVV.

The chain uses TRBV5-1 and TRBJ2-3; 8 bases match TRBD1. Germline V gene sequence: CDR1 SGHRS, CDR2 YFSETQ. CDR3 length: 14 residues. Trimming at V came to 3 bases and at J to 4 bases, leaving 4 bases not matched to a gene. The CDR3 region is CASSSGQGPDTQYF. In DNA form, the CDR3 reads TGCGCCAGCAGCTCCGGACAGGGCCCAGATACGCAGTATTTT.

The chain is built from TRBV4-2 and TRBJ2-5; D is possibly TRBD1 (5 bases). Per the germline V gene, CDR1 is LGHNA and CDR2 is YNFKEQ. This CDR3 region has 13 residues. Trimming shortened V by 1 base and J by 4 bases, and 7 bases separated the two germline ends. Here the CDR3 reads CASSQGQLETQYF. In nucleotides, the CDR3 is TGTGCCAGCAGCCAAGGACAGTTAGAGACCCAGTACTTC.

The V gene is TRBV6-1, the J gene TRBJ2-7, with D possibly being TRBD2 (6 bases). V lost 3 bases and J lost 5, with 23 bases in between. Germline CDR1 MNHNS, CDR2 SASEGT. CDR3 length equals 17 residues. CDR3 sequence (DNA): TGTGCCAGCAGTGACTTGCCGCGGGGCCCAGTCCCTCACGAGCAGTACTTC. Translated: CASSDLPRGPVPHEQYF.

The chain has TRBV15 and TRBJ2-2; 11 positions agree with TRBD1. V lost 8 bases to trimming and J lost 7 bases; unmatched junction nucleotides: 9. Germline V gives CDR1 LNHNV, CDR2 YYDKDF (reference sequence). This CDR3 is built from 15 residues. This chain's CDR3 is CATRQDRGQGGELFF. The CDR3 DNA follows: TGTGCCACCCGACAGGACAGGGGGCAAGGCGGGGAGCTGTTTTTT.

The chain employs TRBV10-1 and TRBJ2-5; D may be TRBD2 (5 bases). The length of the CDR3 is 13 residues. In germline, CDR1 is WNHNN, CDR2 SYGVQD (reference sequence). V was trimmed by 6 bases and J by 11 bases, leaving 19 bases between them. The DNA of the CDR3 is TGCGCCAGCAGCCACCCAGTGTCGGACTCACAGTACTTC. This sequence encodes CASSHPVSDSQYF.

This chain connects TRBV5-1 to TRBJ2-7, with TRBD2 identical over 16 bases. Germline V gives CDR1 SGHRS, CDR2 YFSETQ. The ends lost 0 bases at V and 6 bases at J; junction bases unmatched: 9. This CDR3 contains 18 residues. The CDR3 bases are TGCGCCAGCAGCTTGGGATCCGGGACTAGCGGGAGGGCCCTCGAGCAGTACTTC. This encodes CASSLGSGTSGRALEQYF.

This clone was recorded once. The chain carries TRBV7-6 and TRBJ2-7; TRBD2 matches at 7 bases. V gave up 3 bases and J gave up 6 bases; unmatched junction bases: 2. The CDR3 is 12 residues long. CDR1 is SGHVS, CDR2 FNYEAQ, per germline. CDR3 residues: CASSFGGGEQYF. DNA of the CDR3: TGTGCCAGCAGCTTTGGGGGGGGCGAGCAGTACTTC.

The genes are TRBV4-1 and TRBJ2-7; D may correspond to TRBD1 or TRBD2 (5 bases each). V shed 4 bases and J shed 5 bases, with 12 bases lying between them. This CDR3 has 13 residues. CDR1 is MGHRA, CDR2 YSYEKL, per germline. CDR3 coding DNA: TGCGCCAGCAGCCGAGGGGTGAGGGACGAGCAGTACTTC. Amino acids: CASSRGVRDEQYF.

The chain combines TRBV28 with TRBJ2-7, with 10 bases aligning to TRBD1. CDR1 MDHEN and CDR2 SYDVKM come from the germline V gene. V lost 3 bases, J lost 6 bases, and 5 bases stayed unmatched. The CDR3 consists of 14 residues. CDR3 in DNA: TGTGCCAGCAGTTTTAGAGACAGGGGGCGCGAGCAGTACTTC. It encodes CASSFRDRGREQYF.

The rearrangement uses TRBV14 and TRBJ1-4; D call uncertain. Germline CDR1 SGHDN, CDR2 FVKESK. Trimming took 1 base from V and 8 from J, leaving 14 bases between them. The CDR3 extends over 15 amino acids. CDR3 amino acids: CASSQAIGRGEKLFF. CDR3 DNA sequence: TGTGCCAGCAGCCAAGCGATAGGGCGCGGCGAAAAACTGTTTTTT. Full variable domain (missing parts from reference TRBV14 and TRBJ1-4): EAGVTQFPSHSVIEKGQTVTLRCDPISGHDNLYWYRRVMGKEIKFLLHFVKESKQDESGMPNNRFLAERTGGTYSTLKVQPAELEDSGVYFCASSQAIGRGEKLFFGSGTQLSVL.

V and J are TRBV9 and TRBJ2-1, with D tentatively TRBD1 (6 bases). CDR1 SGDLS and CDR2 YYNGEE come from the germline V gene. Deletions cut 2 bases from V and 6 bases from J, with 9 bases between. The CDR3 runs to 13 residues. CDR3 DNA sequence: TGTGCCAGCAGCGTTGGACAGCCCAATGAGCAGTTCTTC. Amino acid sequence: CASSVGQPNEQFF.

This chain uses TRBV18 with TRBJ2-7, with D perhaps TRBD1 (6 bases). V lost 1 base to trimming and J lost 3 bases, with 10 bases between them. Germline CDR1 is KGHSH and CDR2 is LQKENI. The CDR3 length is 14 residues. CDR3 in amino acids: CASSPQGDFYEQYF. The CDR3 DNA reads as TGTGCCAGCTCACCACAGGGGGATTTCTACGAGCAGTACTTC.

The CDR3 here is CASSFSLAGVFGEQYF. CDR3 nucleotide sequence: TGTGCCAGCAGTTTCTCTCTAGCGGGAGTCTTCGGCGAGCAGTACTTC. The chain combines TRBV28 with TRBJ2-7, with TRBD2 matching over 10 bases. CDR1 is MDHEN and CDR2 is SYDVKM in the germline V gene. The trim removed 3 bases at V and 6 bases at J, leaving 11 bases unmatched. The CDR3 loop spans 16 amino acids.